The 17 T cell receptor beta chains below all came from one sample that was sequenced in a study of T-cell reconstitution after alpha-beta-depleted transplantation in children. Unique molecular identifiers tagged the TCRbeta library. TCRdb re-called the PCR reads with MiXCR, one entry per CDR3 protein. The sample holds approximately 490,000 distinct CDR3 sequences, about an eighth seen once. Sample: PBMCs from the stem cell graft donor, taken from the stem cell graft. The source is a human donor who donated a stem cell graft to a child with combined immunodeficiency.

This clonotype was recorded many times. As DNA, the CDR3 is TGCAGCGTTGAGAAATCAGGGGGCACAGATACGCAGTATTTT. Translating gives CSVEKSGGTDTQYF. The chain links TRBV29-1 to TRBJ2-3; D perhaps matches TRBD1 (6 bases). V was clipped by 3 bases and J by 1 base, with 11 bases between them. The CDR3 runs to 14 residues. Germline values: CDR1 SQVTM, CDR2 ANQGSEA.

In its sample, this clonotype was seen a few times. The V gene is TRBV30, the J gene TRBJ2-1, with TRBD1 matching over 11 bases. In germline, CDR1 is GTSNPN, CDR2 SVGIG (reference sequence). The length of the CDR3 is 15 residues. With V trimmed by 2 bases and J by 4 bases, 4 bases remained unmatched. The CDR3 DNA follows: TGTGCCTGGAGTAAGGGACAGGGGGTGTACAATGAGCAGTTCTTC. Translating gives CAWSKGQGVYNEQFF.

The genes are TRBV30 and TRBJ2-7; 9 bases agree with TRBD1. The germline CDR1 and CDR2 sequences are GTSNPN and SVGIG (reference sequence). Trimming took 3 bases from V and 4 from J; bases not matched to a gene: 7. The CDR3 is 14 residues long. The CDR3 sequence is CAWSRQGVNYEQYF. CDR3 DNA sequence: TGTGCCTGGAGCCGACAGGGGGTGAATTACGAGCAGTACTTC.

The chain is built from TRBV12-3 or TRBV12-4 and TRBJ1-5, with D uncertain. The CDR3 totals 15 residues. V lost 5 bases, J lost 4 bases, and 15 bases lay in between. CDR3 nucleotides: TGTGCCAGCAGTACTTACGGGTCGTTGAATCAGCCCCAGCATTTT. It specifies CASSTYGSLNQPQHF.

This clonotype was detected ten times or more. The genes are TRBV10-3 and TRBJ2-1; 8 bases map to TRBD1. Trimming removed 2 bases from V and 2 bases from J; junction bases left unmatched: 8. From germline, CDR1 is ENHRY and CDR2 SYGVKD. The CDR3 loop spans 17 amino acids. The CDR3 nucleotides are TGTGCCATCAGTGAGGCGGCCCAGGGACAGGCCTACAATGAGCAGTTCTTC. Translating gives CAISEAAQGQAYNEQFF.

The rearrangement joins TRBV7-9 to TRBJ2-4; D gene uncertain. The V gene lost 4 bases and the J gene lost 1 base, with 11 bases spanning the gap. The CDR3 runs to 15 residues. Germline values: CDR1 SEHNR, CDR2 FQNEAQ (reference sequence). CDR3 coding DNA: TGTGCCAGCAGCTCTCCTGGGGTGGCCAAAAACATTCAGTACTTC. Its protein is CASSSPGVAKNIQYF.

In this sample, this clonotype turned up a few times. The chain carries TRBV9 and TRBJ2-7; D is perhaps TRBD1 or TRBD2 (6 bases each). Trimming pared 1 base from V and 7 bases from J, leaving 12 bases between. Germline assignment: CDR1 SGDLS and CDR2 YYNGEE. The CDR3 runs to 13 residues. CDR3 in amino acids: CASSVLGAGEQYF. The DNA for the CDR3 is TGTGCCAGCAGCGTATTGGGGGCGGGGGAGCAGTACTTC.

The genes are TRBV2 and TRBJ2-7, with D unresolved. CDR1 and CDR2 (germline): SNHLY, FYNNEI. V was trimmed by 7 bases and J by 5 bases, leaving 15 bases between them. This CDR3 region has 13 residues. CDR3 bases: TGTGCCAGCACTGGTGGGCCTTCCCACGAGCAGTACTTC. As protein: CASTGGPSHEQYF.

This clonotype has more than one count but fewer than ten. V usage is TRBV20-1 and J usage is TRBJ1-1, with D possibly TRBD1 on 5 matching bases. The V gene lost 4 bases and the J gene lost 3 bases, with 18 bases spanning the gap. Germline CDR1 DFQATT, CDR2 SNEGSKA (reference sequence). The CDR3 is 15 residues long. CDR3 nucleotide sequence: TGCAGTGCTACCCCCCCCGGCAGGGCATACACTGAAGCTTTCTTT. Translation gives CSATPPGRAYTEAFF.

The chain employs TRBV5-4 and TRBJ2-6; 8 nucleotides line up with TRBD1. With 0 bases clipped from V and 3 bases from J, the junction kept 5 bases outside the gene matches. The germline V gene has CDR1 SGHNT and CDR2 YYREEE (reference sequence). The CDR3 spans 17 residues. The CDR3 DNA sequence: TGTGCCAGCAGCTTGGGAGGCAGGGGGCTTGGGGCCAACGTCCTGACTTTC. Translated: CASSLGGRGLGANVLTF. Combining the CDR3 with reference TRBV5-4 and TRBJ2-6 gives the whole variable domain ETGVTQSPTHLIKTRGQQVTLRCSSQSGHNTVSWYQQALGQGPQFIFQYYREEENGRGNFPPRFSGLQFPNYSSELNVNALELDDSALYLCASSLGGRGLGANVLTFGAGSRLTVL.

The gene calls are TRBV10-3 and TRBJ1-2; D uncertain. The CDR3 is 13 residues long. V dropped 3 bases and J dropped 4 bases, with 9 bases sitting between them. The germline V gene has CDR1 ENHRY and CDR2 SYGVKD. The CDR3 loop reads CAISEGPVYGYTF. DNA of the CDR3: TGTGCCATCAGTGAAGGCCCGGTCTATGGCTACACCTTC.

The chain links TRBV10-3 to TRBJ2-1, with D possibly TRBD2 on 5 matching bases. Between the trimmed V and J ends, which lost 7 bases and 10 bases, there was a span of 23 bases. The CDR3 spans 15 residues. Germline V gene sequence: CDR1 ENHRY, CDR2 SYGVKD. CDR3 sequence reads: CAITGRQEAHGEQFF. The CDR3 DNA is TGTGCCATCACCGGACGGCAGGAGGCCCATGGGGAGCAGTTCTTC.

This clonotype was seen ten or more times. CDR3 in DNA: TGTGCCAGCACCATGGGACAGGGGGCGCGGTATGAGCAGTTCTTC. Protein product: CASTMGQGARYEQFF. The chain links TRBV12-3 or TRBV12-4 to TRBJ2-1; 12 nucleotides match TRBD1. V dropped 7 bases and J dropped 8; count of bases not matched to a gene: 9. The CDR3 covers 15 residues.

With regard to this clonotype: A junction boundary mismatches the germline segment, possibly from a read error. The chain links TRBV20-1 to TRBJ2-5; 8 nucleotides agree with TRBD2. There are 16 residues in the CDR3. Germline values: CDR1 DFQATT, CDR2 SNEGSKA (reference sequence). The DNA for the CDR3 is TGCAGTGTTAGAGATTTGAAGCGGGGGTCGGAAGAGACCCAGTACTTC. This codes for CSVRDLKRGSEETQYF.

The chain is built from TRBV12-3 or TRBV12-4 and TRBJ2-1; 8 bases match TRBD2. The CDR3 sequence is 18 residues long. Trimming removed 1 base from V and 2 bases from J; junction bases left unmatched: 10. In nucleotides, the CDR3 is TGTGCCAGCAGTTTAGACACCGGGGCAGCGGGAGCCTACAATGAGCAGTTCTTC. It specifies CASSLDTGAAGAYNEQFF.

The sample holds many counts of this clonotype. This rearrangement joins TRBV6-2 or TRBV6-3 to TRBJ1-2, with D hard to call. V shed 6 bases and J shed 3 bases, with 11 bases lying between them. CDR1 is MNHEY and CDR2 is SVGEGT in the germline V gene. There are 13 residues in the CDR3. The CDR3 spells CASSDGSDYGYTF. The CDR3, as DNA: TGTGCCAGCAGCGACGGGAGCGACTATGGCTACACCTTC.

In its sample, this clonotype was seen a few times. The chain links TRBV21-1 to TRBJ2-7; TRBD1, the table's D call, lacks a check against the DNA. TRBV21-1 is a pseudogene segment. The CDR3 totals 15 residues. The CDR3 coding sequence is TGTGCCAGCAAAAATGGGCGACAGGGGGCTCGAGAGCAGTACTTC. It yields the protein CASKNGRQGAREQYF.